The sequence of this TCR beta chain was determined in a study of long-term antiretroviral therapy in people with HIV. At the level of the study: Sampling started about a decade before the 2015 immediate-ART recommendation.

This CDR3 is built from 12 residues. The V segment lost 4 bases and the J segment 6 bases; nucleotides outside the gene matches: 0. Germline V gives CDR1 SGHAT, CDR2 FQNNGV. This was the immunoSEQ v3.0 assay at survey level. The data were produced by immunoSEQ multiplex PCR, yet TCRdb's version contains in-frame clones alone and is incomplete. The sample yields about 24,000 clones, 83% seen once. Source: unsorted PBMCs, taken 0.4 years after starting antiretroviral therapy. The rearrangement uses TRBV11-2 and TRBJ2-1; 7 nucleotides line up with TRBD1. The TCR comes from a man over 45 with HIV. CDR3 sequence reads: CASSSGGNEQFF. In nucleotides, the CDR3 is TGTGCCAGCAGCTCAGGGGGCAATGAGCAGTTCTTC.